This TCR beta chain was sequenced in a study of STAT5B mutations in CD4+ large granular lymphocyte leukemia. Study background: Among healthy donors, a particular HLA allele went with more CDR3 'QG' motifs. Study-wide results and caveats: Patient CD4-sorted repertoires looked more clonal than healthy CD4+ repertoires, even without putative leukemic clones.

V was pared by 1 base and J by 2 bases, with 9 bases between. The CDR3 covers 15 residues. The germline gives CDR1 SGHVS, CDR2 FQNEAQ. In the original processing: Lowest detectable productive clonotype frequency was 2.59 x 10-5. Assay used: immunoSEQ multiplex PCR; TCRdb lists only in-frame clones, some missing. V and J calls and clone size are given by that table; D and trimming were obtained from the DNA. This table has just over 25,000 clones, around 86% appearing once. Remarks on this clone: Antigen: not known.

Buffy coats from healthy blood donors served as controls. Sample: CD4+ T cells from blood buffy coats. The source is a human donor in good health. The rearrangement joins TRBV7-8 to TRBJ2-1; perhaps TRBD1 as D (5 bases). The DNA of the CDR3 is TGTGCCAGCAGCTTAGTTACAGGTACCTACAATGAGCAGTTCTTC. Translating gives CASSLVTGTYNEQFF.